One and the same sample provided the 20 T cell receptor beta chains below, sequenced in a study of T cell responses to AZD1222 COVID-19 vaccine. Some clones are missing from TCRdb's copy, which holds only in-frame ones; the method was immunoSEQ multiplex PCR. The top ten hold 2.6% of the sample, which has around 180,000 clones, roughly 87% seen once. The source was peripheral blood, collected on day 0 of AZD1222 vaccination. All receptors derive from an adult in good health.

This clone has a single count. The CDR3 loop reads CASSTTKTYEQYF. DNA for the CDR3: TGTGCCAGCAGTACAACTAAGACCTACGAGCAGTACTTC. The V gene is TRBV6-5, the J gene TRBJ2-7; unclear D gene. The CDR3 length is 13 residues. The V and J ends lost 5 bases and 2 bases respectively, with 10 bases between them. Germline V CDR1 and CDR2: MNHEY, SVGAGI.

The V gene is TRBV2, the J gene TRBJ1-2; 8 positions agree with TRBD1. The CDR3 covers 13 residues. Germline V gene sequence: CDR1 SNHLY, CDR2 FYNNEI. Trimming removed 6 bases from V and 6 bases from J; junction bases left unmatched: 6. CDR3 nucleotide sequence: TGTGCCAGCAGGACAGGGGAGATTGATGGCTACACCTTC. It yields the protein CASRTGEIDGYTF.

The J gene is TRBJ1-2, the V gene TRBV6-5, with 9 bases lining up with TRBD1. The CDR3 has 13 amino acids. J lost 3 bases, V lost 6 bases, and 2 bases had no gene match. Germline CDR1 and CDR2: MNHEY and SVGAGI. The CDR3 spells CASRDRGDYGYTF. DNA for the CDR3: TGTGCCAGCAGGGACAGGGGCGACTATGGCTACACCTTC.

The chain combines TRBV3-1 (or the pseudogene TRBV3-2) with TRBJ2-5, with 9 nucleotides matching TRBD2. The trim removed 3 bases at V and 1 base at J, leaving 3 bases unmatched. The CDR3 runs to 15 residues. The germline V gene has CDR1 LGHDT and CDR2 YNNKEL (reference sequence). The CDR3 region is CASSHLLAGQETQYF. CDR3 coding DNA: TGTGCCAGCAGCCACCTACTAGCGGGCCAAGAGACCCAGTACTTC.

The rearrangement joins TRBV2 to TRBJ2-7, with D possibly TRBD2 on 6 matching bases. Germline V gives CDR1 SNHLY, CDR2 FYNNEI. The ends were cut back, 8 bases at V and 5 bases at J, with 19 bases in the middle. The CDR3 is 14 amino acids. The CDR3 loop is CASVFRGTSDEQYF. The CDR3 nucleotides read TGTGCCAGCGTCTTTCGCGGGACCAGTGACGAGCAGTACTTC.

This clone was observed a handful of times. V is TRBV7-2 and J is TRBJ2-7, with D possibly being TRBD1 or TRBD2 (5 bases each). Trimming cost V 5 bases and J 4 bases, with 18 bases left between them. The germline V gene encodes CDR1 SGHTA and CDR2 FQGNSA. The CDR3 runs to 15 residues. Written as DNA, the CDR3 is TGTGCCAGCAGCCCCGGGGCTCCCGGTAGGTACGAGCAGTACTTC. Residues: CASSPGAPGRYEQYF.

V and J are TRBV19 and TRBJ1-4; a weak D match, TRBD1 (5 bases). The CDR3 totals 18 residues. The V and J ends lost 5 bases and 3 bases respectively, with 22 bases between them. The germline V gene encodes CDR1 LNHDA and CDR2 SQIVND (reference sequence). Here the CDR3 reads CASSGTGTHAGANEKLFF. As DNA, the CDR3 is TGTGCCAGTAGTGGTACCGGGACTCATGCTGGAGCTAATGAAAAACTGTTTTTT.

The rearrangement joins TRBV18 to TRBJ2-3; 7 bases align to TRBD2. This CDR3 has 17 amino acids. The germline V gene encodes CDR1 KGHSH and CDR2 LQKENI. The V and J ends lost 3 bases and 1 base, in that order; junction bases with no gene match: 10. The CDR3 region has the DNA TGTGCCAGCTCACCTCCCTGGGTAGCGGGCCGCACAGATACGCAGTATTTT. Its translation is CASSPPWVAGRTDTQYF.

This clone was detected once. The chain joins TRBV3-1 (or the pseudogene TRBV3-2) to TRBJ1-6; D not resolved. Trimming cost V 0 bases and J 12 bases, with 21 bases left between them. The CDR3 spans 17 residues. Per germline, CDR1 LGHDT and CDR2 YNNKEL (reference sequence). In DNA, the CDR3 is TGTGCCAGCAGCCAAGATGGTAAGACAAGGTGGAGTGGACCCCTCCACTTT. It yields the protein CASSQDGKTRWSGPLHF.

This clone turned up a few times. The chain couples TRBV18 to TRBJ1-2; D possibly corresponds to TRBD1 (6 bases). CDR3 length: 14 residues. In germline, CDR1 is KGHSH, CDR2 LQKENI. Trimming removed 8 bases at V and 2 bases at J, with 15 bases between. CDR3 loop: CASLGTGSNYGYTF. In DNA, the CDR3 is TGTGCCAGCCTCGGTACAGGGTCAAACTATGGCTACACCTTC.

The gene calls are TRBV19 and TRBJ2-7; 8 bases align to TRBD1. Germline loops: CDR1 LNHDA, CDR2 SQIVND (reference sequence). The CDR3 length is 15 residues. The ends lost 1 base at V and 2 bases at J; junction bases unmatched: 4. For the CDR3, the DNA is TGTGCCAGTAGTATAGGGACAGGGATTACCTACGAGCAGTACTTC. This gives the protein CASSIGTGITYEQYF. Drawing the rest from reference TRBV19 and TRBJ2-7, the complete variable domain is DGGITQSPKYLFRKEGQNVTLSCEQNLNHDAMYWYRQDPGQGLRLIYYSQIVNDFQKGDIAEGYSVSREKKESFPLTVTSAQKNPTAFYLCASSIGTGITYEQYFGPGTRLTVT.

This sequence joins TRBV19 and TRBJ2-1, with 10 bases aligning to TRBD2. Germline CDR1 reads LNHDA; CDR2 reads SQIVND (reference sequence). J lost 2 bases, V lost 6 bases, and 7 bases had no gene match. The CDR3 sequence is 16 residues long. CDR3 sequence: CASSRSSGSAYNEQFF. CDR3 nucleotides: TGTGCCAGTAGCCGCTCTAGCGGGAGCGCCTACAATGAGCAGTTCTTC.

This clone was recorded once. V is TRBV6-5 and J is TRBJ1-1; D is undetermined. Trimming pared 2 bases from V and 5 bases from J, leaving 9 bases between. Germline loops: CDR1 MNHEY, CDR2 SVGAGI. There are 13 residues in the CDR3. The CDR3: CASSYGVGTEAFF. The CDR3 nucleotides are TGTGCCAGCAGTTACGGGGTAGGGACTGAAGCTTTCTTT.

The V gene is TRBV18, the J gene TRBJ2-1; a possible D gene is TRBD2 (6 bases). In germline, CDR1 is KGHSH, CDR2 LQKENI. The V end lost 3 bases, the J end lost 0 bases, and 12 bases lay between the germline ends. This CDR3 spans 16 amino acids. The CDR3 protein is CASSPLGSGSYNEQFF. CDR3 in DNA: TGTGCCAGCTCACCTCTCGGGAGTGGCTCCTACAATGAGCAGTTCTTC.

The rearrangement joins TRBV28 to TRBJ1-2; D remains ambiguous. Germline V gene lookup returns CDR1 MDHEN and CDR2 SYDVKM. Between the trimmed V and J ends, which lost 6 bases and 4 bases, there was a span of 6 bases. The CDR3 runs 11 residues. The CDR3 DNA reads as TGTGCCAGCAGAAGGTTCTATGGCTACACCTTC. It encodes CASRRFYGYTF.

V gene TRBV2 combines with J gene TRBJ1-4; D is ambiguous. The V gene lost 6 bases and the J gene lost 2 bases, with 7 bases spanning the gap. CDR1 and CDR2 from the germline V gene are SNHLY and FYNNEI. There are 13 residues in the CDR3. CDR3: CASRDGTNEKLFF. CDR3 in DNA: TGTGCCAGCAGAGATGGGACTAATGAAAAACTGTTTTTT.

The rearrangement joins TRBV15 to TRBJ1-2; possible D gene TRBD1, 6 bases. This CDR3 spans 16 amino acids. V shed 1 base and J shed 4 bases, with 16 bases lying between them. Germline V CDR1 and CDR2: LNHNV, YYDKDF (reference sequence). This CDR3 is CATSRVFAGAGYGYTF. The CDR3 DNA is TGTGCCACCAGCAGAGTCTTCGCAGGGGCTGGCTATGGCTACACCTTC.

This clone came up once. The chain combines TRBV7-3 with TRBJ2-3; TRBD2 is a possible D gene (6 bases). There are 14 residues in the CDR3. Germline lookup yields CDR1 SGHTA and CDR2 FQGTGA. The V gene lost 8 bases and the J gene lost 2 bases, with 14 bases spanning the gap. Here the CDR3 reads CASGNSGPTDTQYF. The CDR3 nucleotides read TGTGCCAGCGGCAATAGCGGACCCACAGATACGCAGTATTTT.

The chain uses TRBV10-1 and TRBJ2-1; D remains ambiguous. The germline V gene has CDR1 WNHNN and CDR2 SYGVQD (reference sequence). Trimming removed 2 bases at V and 0 bases at J, with 8 bases between. The CDR3 covers 15 residues. The CDR3 DNA is TGCGCCAGCAGTGAGGTATTGAGCTCCTACAATGAGCAGTTCTTC. It encodes CASSEVLSSYNEQFF.

The table lists this clone with a count of one. The V gene is TRBV4-1, the J gene TRBJ2-7, with TRBD2 matching 11 bases. The V gene end was trimmed by 4 bases and the J gene end by 3 bases; junction bases not matched to a gene: 17. The length of the CDR3 is 19 residues. The germline gives CDR1 MGHRA, CDR2 YSYEKL. The CDR3: CASSPWLSSGRANGYEQYF. The CDR3 coding sequence is TGCGCCAGCAGCCCCTGGTTGAGTAGCGGGAGGGCCAATGGCTACGAGCAGTACTTC.